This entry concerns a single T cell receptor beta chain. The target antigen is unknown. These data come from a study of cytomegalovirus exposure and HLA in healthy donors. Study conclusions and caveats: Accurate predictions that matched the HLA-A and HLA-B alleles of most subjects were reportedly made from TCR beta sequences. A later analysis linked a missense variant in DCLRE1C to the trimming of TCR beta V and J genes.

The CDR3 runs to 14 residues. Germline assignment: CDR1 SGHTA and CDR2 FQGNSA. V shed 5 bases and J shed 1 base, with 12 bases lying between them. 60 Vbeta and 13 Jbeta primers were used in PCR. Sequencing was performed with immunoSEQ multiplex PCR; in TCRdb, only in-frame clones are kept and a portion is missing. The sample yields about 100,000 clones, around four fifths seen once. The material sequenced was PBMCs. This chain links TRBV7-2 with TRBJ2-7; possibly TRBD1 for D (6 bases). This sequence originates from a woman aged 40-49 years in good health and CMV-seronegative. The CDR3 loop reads CASSPQGRSYEQYF. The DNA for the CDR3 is TGTGCCAGCAGCCCTCAGGGGCGATCCTACGAGCAGTACTTC.